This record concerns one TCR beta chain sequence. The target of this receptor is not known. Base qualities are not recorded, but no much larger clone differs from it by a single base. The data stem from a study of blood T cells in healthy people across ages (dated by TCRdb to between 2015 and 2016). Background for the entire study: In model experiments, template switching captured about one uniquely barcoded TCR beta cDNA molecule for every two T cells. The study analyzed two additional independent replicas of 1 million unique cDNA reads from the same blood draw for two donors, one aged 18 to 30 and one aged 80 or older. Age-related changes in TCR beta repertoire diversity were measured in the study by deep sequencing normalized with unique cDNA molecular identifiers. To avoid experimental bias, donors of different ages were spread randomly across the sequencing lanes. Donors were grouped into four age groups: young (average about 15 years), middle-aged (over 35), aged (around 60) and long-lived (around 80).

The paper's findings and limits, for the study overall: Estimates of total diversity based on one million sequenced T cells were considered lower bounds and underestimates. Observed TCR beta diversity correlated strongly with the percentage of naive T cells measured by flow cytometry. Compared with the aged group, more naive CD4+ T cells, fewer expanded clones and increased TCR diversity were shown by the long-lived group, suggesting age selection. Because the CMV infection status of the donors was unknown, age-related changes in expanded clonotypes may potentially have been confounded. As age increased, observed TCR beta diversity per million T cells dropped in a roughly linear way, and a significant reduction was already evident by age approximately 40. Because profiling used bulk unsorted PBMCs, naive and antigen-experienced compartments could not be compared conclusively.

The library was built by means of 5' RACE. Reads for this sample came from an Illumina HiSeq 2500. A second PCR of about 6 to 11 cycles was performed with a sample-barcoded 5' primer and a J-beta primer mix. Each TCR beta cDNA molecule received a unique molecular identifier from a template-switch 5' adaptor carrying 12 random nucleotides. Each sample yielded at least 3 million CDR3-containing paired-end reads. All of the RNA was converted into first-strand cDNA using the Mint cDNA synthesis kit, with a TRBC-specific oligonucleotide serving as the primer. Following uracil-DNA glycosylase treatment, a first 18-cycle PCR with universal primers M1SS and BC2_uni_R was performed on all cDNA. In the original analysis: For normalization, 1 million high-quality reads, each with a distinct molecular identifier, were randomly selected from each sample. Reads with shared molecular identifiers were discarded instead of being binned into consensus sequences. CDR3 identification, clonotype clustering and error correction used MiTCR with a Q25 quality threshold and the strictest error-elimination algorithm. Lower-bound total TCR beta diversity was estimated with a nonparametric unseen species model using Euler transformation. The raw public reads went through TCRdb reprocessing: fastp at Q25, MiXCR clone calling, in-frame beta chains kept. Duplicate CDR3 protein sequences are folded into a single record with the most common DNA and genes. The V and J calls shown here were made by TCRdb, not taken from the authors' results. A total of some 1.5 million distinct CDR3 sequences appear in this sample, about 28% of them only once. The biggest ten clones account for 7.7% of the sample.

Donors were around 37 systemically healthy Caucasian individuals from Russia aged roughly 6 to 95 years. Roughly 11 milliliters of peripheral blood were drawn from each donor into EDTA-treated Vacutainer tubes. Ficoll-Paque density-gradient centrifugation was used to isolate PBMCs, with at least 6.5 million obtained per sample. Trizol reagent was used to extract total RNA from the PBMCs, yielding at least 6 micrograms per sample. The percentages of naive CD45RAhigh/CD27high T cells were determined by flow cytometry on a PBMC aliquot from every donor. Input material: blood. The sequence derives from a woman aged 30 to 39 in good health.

The DNA sequence reads TGTGCCAGCAGCTTGGTTGGACTAGCGGCCTACGAGCAGTACTTC. This gives the protein CASSLVGLAAYEQYF. Recombination joined TRBV5-5 with TRBJ2-7, with 10 bases matching TRBD2. The V end gives up 0 bases and the J end 2 bases, leaving 2 bases in the junction not matched to a gene. Taken from the germline V gene (reference sequence), the CDR1 and CDR2 loops are SGHKS and YYEKEE. The CDR3 numbers 15 residues from cysteine through phenylalanine. The only DNA kept is the CDR3, 45 bases in frame from the first base.